This T cell receptor (beta chain) was recorded in a study of response to subunit inactivated influenza vaccine. Trimming at V came to 6 bases and at J to 0 bases, leaving 5 bases not matched to a gene. This CDR3 contains 15 residues. This clonotype was detected ten times or more. As yet, its antigen is unknown. Notes on the study in general: The study's authors posited that every seasonal influenza vaccination enlists few new T cells.

TCRdb reanalysed the RT-PCR reads using MiXCR and keeps one entry per CDR3 protein. This table has about 800,000 distinct CDR3 sequences, less than 25% appearing once. This rearrangement joins TRBV12-3 or TRBV12-4 to TRBJ2-7; 10 nucleotides align to TRBD2. The sequence came from a man aged 45-65 years who received an inactivated influenza vaccine. The sample here was PBMCs from blood, taken 5 to 6 days after vaccination. The CDR3 spells CASRSLAGVSYEQYF. Here the CDR3 DNA reads TGTGCCAGCAGAAGCCTAGCGGGAGTCTCCTACGAGCAGTACTTC.